The 2 T cell receptor beta chains reported below all come from one sample, sequenced in a study of blood T cell repertoires in COVID-19. Produced via immunoSEQ multiplex PCR; TCRdb's table is partial and in-frame only. The sample yields about 320,000 clones, about nine tenths seen once. The sample taken for sequencing was PBMCs or T cells enriched from blood (not recorded which). The receptors shown here come from a woman between 18 and 30 years old who had recovered from COVID-19.

This clone was seen more than once but under ten times. The chain links TRBV19 to TRBJ2-2; D possibly corresponds to TRBD1 (6 bases). V was pared by 4 bases and J by 13 bases, with 19 bases between. This CDR3 is built from 14 residues. CDR1 LNHDA and CDR2 SQIVND come from the germline V gene (reference sequence). The CDR3 is CASSTQGKRSALFF. The DNA for the CDR3 is TGTGCCAGTAGTACCCAGGGGAAAAGGTCAGCGCTGTTTTTT.

This chain uses TRBV2 with TRBJ1-2, with D possibly TRBD1 on 6 matching bases. Germline CDR1 is SNHLY and CDR2 is FYNNEI. This CDR3 region has 17 residues. V gave up 5 bases and J gave up 7 bases, with 26 bases separating them. CDR3 sequence: CASSTSPGQSGVVGYTF. In DNA, the CDR3 is TGTGCCAGCAGTACGTCCCCGGGACAAAGCGGGGTTGTTGGCTACACCTTC.